The next 26 T cell receptor beta chains were all read from a single sample in a study of CD8 T cells in Susac syndrome. Random hexamers primed reverse transcription of about 0.45 to 1 ug RNA. TCRdb re-derived calls from the immunoSEQ multiplex PCR reads in MiXCR, one entry per CDR3 protein. The sample records 100,000 to 150,000 distinct CDR3 sequences, 85% to 95% being singletons. The sequenced material came from CD8+ T cells from PBMCs. These receptors were collected from a human donor with multiple sclerosis.

The genes are TRBV27 and TRBJ2-7; unclear D gene. The CDR3 has 14 amino acids. CDR1 and CDR2 from the germline V gene are MNHEY and SMNVEV (reference sequence). V lost 0 bases to trimming and J lost 2 bases, with 8 bases between them. The CDR3 DNA is TGTGCCAGCAGTTTATCAGCCTCTACCTACGAGCAGTACGTC. Encoded protein: CASSLSASTYEQYV.

The rearrangement links TRBV28 to TRBJ2-5, with 8 bases aligning to TRBD1. Germline CDR1 MDHEN, CDR2 SYDVKM. This CDR3 region has 16 residues. The J segment lost 1 base and the V segment lost 1 base, leaving 5 bases of the junction unmatched. The DNA of the CDR3 is TGTGCCAGCAGTTTATTTGCAGGGGGCATCCAAGAGACCCAGTACTTC. The encoded protein is CASSLFAGGIQETQYF.

The chain combines TRBV28 with TRBJ2-2; D may match TRBD1 or TRBD2 (5 bases each). The germline V gene encodes CDR1 MDHEN and CDR2 SYDVKM. The V end lost 5 bases, the J end lost 6 bases, and 16 bases lay between the germline ends. The CDR3 is made up of 15 amino acids. The DNA for the CDR3 is TGTGCCAGCAGTCCGGGACGCCAAGTCCCCGGGGAGCTGTTTTTT. Residues: CASSPGRQVPGELFF.

The gene calls are TRBV6-6 and TRBJ2-5; maybe TRBD2 (6 bases). Germline loops: CDR1 MNHNY, CDR2 SVGAGI (reference sequence). V was pared by 2 bases and J by 0 bases, with 13 bases between. The CDR3 extends over 16 amino acids. DNA for the CDR3: TGTGCCAGCAGTTACAGGAGGGCCCAGTACCAAGAGACCCAGTACTTC. Translation gives CASSYRRAQYQETQYF.

The chain carries TRBV20-1 and TRBJ2-7; the match to TRBD2 covers 9 bases. The CDR3 runs 15 residues. Trimming removed 3 bases from V and 2 bases from J; junction bases left unmatched: 8. The germline V gene has CDR1 DFQATT and CDR2 SNEGSKA (reference sequence). This chain's CDR3 is CSARRVAGAPYEQYV. As DNA, the CDR3 is TGCAGTGCTAGGAGAGTAGCGGGAGCCCCCTACGAGCAGTACGTC.

The rearrangement joins TRBV2 to TRBJ2-7; TRBD1 matches at 7 bases. After removal of 6 bases from V and 7 bases from J, the junction contained 6 bases not matched to a gene. Germline CDR1 is SNHLY and CDR2 is FYNNEI. The CDR3 has 12 residues. The CDR3 coding sequence is TGTGCCAGCAGGGAAAGGGGGCGAGAGCAGTACGTC. Its protein product is CASRERGREQYV.

The chain couples TRBV4-1 to TRBJ2-7, with D perhaps given as TRBD1 or TRBD2 (5 bases each). The CDR3 is 17 residues long. CDR1 is MGHRA and CDR2 is YSYEKL in the germline V gene. The V end was cut by 3 bases, the J end by 5 bases, with 23 bases between. In DNA, the CDR3 is TGCGCCAGCAGCCACCCCGGTGTCGGGGCCGGGGTCCACGAGCAGTACTTC. This sequence encodes CASSHPGVGAGVHEQYF.

The V and J genes are TRBV27 and TRBJ2-7; weak D call: TRBD1 (6 bases). CDR3 length: 14 amino acids. Per the germline V gene, CDR1 is MNHEY and CDR2 is SMNVEV (reference sequence). Trimming removed 5 bases at V and 3 bases at J, with 14 bases between. DNA for the CDR3: TGTGCCAGCAGTACCTGGGACAACCTCTACGAGCAGTACGTC. It yields the protein CASSTWDNLYEQYV.

V gene TRBV12-5 combines with J gene TRBJ2-2; D is undetermined. Trimming stripped 9 bases from V and 4 bases from J, with 15 bases between. The CDR3 runs to 14 residues. Germline V gene sequence: CDR1 LGHNT, CDR2 FRNRAP. DNA of the CDR3: TGTGCTAGCTCGGGTTCCTCGGGCACCGGGGAGCTGTTTTTT. Translated, it gives CASSGSSGTGELFF.

This chain connects TRBV28 to TRBJ2-7; 9 bases align to TRBD1. Germline-derived CDR1 and CDR2 are MDHEN and SYDVKM. V was clipped by 2 bases and J by 3 bases; unmatched bases: 5. There are 15 residues in the CDR3. The CDR3 protein is CASSLGTGLYYEQYF. DNA of the CDR3: TGTGCCAGCAGTTTAGGGACAGGGCTTTACTACGAGCAGTACTTC.

This chain joins TRBV7-3 and TRBJ1-1, with 8 nucleotides matching TRBD1. The CDR3 is 15 residues long. Germline values: CDR1 SGHTA, CDR2 FQGTGA. Losses at the gene ends were 1 base for V and 4 bases for J; bases not matched to a gene: 5. For the CDR3, the DNA is TGTGCCAGCAGCTTAAGCACAGGGGGGAGCACTGAAGCTTTCTTT. Residues: CASSLSTGGSTEAFF.

In DNA, the CDR3 is TGCAGTGCTGACCGGGACATGCGGTACAATGAGCAGTTCTTC. Translation gives CSADRDMRYNEQFF. The chain carries TRBV20-1 and TRBJ2-1, with a possible D match to TRBD1 (6 bases). Trimming removed 5 bases from V and 4 bases from J, with 15 bases in between. The CDR3 totals 14 residues. Germline lookup yields CDR1 DFQATT and CDR2 SNEGSKA (reference sequence).

This chain links TRBV2 with TRBJ2-3; 7 nucleotides match TRBD2. Germline assignment: CDR1 SNHLY and CDR2 FYNNEI. The CDR3 spans 14 residues. Unmatched junction bases numbered 4, after V lost 1 base and J lost 6 bases. CDR3 loop: CASSEGAGRDTQYF. CDR3 bases: TGTGCCAGCAGTGAAGGAGCGGGGAGGGATACGCAGTATTTT. Combining the CDR3 with reference TRBV2 and TRBJ2-3 gives the whole variable domain EPEVTQTPSHQVTQMGQEVILRCVPISNHLYFYWYRQILGQKVEFLVSFYNNEISEKSEIFDDQFSVERPDGSNFTLKIRSTKLEDSAMYFCASSEGAGRDTQYFGPGTRLTVL.

The chain has TRBV9 and TRBJ2-3, with D possibly being TRBD2 (5 bases). This CDR3 comprises 13 residues. V was pared by 3 bases and J by 1 base, with 6 bases between. Per germline, CDR1 SGDLS and CDR2 YYNGEE. For the CDR3, the DNA is TGTGCCAGCAGCGAGGGAGGCACAGATACGCAGTATTTT. Translation gives CASSEGGTDTQYF.

Notes on this clonotype: Compared with germline, one end of the junction differs, possibly owing to a read error. This chain links TRBV20-1 with TRBJ1-6, with unresolved D. The CDR3 has 17 amino acids. Germline CDR1 reads DFQATT; CDR2 reads SNEGSKA (reference sequence). The CDR3 here is CSARDRATRSYNSPLHF. The CDR3 region has the DNA TGCAGTGCTAGAGATCGAGCTACCCGCTCCTATAATTCCCCCCTCCACTTT.

A single count supports this clonotype. The genes are TRBV4-1 and TRBJ2-7; 7 bases fit TRBD1. Germline CDR1 and CDR2: MGHRA and YSYEKL. The CDR3 covers 13 residues. V lost 4 bases, J lost 6 bases, and 6 bases stayed unmatched. In DNA, the CDR3 is TGCGCCAGCAGCCGAACGACAGGGAGCGAGCAGTACTTC. Protein: CASSRTTGSEQYF.

The rearrangement links TRBV27 to TRBJ2-3, with TRBD2 matching over 7 bases. V dropped 4 bases and J dropped 4; count of bases not matched to a gene: 8. CDR1 is MNHEY and CDR2 is SMNVEV in the germline V gene (reference sequence). This CDR3 contains 15 residues. The CDR3 DNA sequence: TGTGCCAGCAGTTGGGGGGGTAGGGATGCAGATACGCAGTATTTT. Amino acid sequence: CASSWGGRDADTQYF.

The chain links TRBV28 to TRBJ2-5, with a possible D match to TRBD1 (7 bases). Trimming stripped 3 bases from V and 5 bases from J, with 13 bases between. The CDR3 has 14 amino acids. Germline-derived CDR1 and CDR2 are MDHEN and SYDVKM. The CDR3 protein is CASSFIAGGETQYF. In DNA form, the CDR3 reads TGTGCCAGCAGTTTTATCGCAGGGGGGGAGACCCAGTACTTC.

The rearrangement joins TRBV25-1 to TRBJ1-1; D unresolved. The V gene's germline CDR1 is MGHDK and CDR2 SYGVNS. The CDR3 contains 13 residues. V lost 3 bases and J lost 1, with 6 bases in between. CDR3: CASSESGNTEAFF. CDR3 in DNA: TGTGCCAGCAGTGAGTCAGGGAACACTGAAGCTTTCTTT. Looking up the rest from reference TRBV25-1 and TRBJ1-1 gives the full variable domain: EADIYQTPRYLVIGTGKKITLECSQTMGHDKMYWYQQDPGMELHLIHYSYGVNSTEKGDLSSESTVSRIRTEHFPLTLESARPSHTSQYLCASSESGNTEAFFGQGTRLTVV.

This chain uses TRBV9 with TRBJ2-7; possibly TRBD1 for D (5 bases). V was pared by 0 bases and J by 0 bases, with 7 bases between. The germline gives CDR1 SGDLS, CDR2 YYNGEE. This CDR3 comprises 14 residues. The CDR3 sequence is CASSVGDSSYEQYV. The CDR3 region has the DNA TGTGCCAGCAGCGTAGGTGACAGCTCCTACGAGCAGTACGTC.

The chain recombines TRBV5-4 with TRBJ2-3, with D tentatively TRBD1 or TRBD2 (6 bases each). Germline CDR1 reads SGHNT; CDR2 reads YYREEE (reference sequence). The CDR3 loop spans 16 amino acids. V was pared by 0 bases and J by 6 bases, with 17 bases between. The CDR3 reads CASSLEDLGGSDTQYF. The CDR3 bases are TGTGCCAGCAGCTTGGAGGACTTAGGGGGGTCGGATACGCAGTATTTT.

This sequence joins TRBV20-1 and TRBJ2-7; TRBD2 might be the D (5 bases). The V end was cut by 5 bases, the J end by 4 bases, with 18 bases between. The germline gives CDR1 DFQATT, CDR2 SNEGSKA (reference sequence). CDR3 length equals 14 residues. CDR3 coding DNA: TGCAGTGCTGCATGGCCCGGGAAGCGGTACGAGCAGTACTTC. Amino acid sequence: CSAAWPGKRYEQYF.

V usage is TRBV2 and J usage is TRBJ2-7, with TRBD1 matching 10 bases. The ends lost 6 bases at V and 4 bases at J; junction bases unmatched: 3. The germline V gene has CDR1 SNHLY and CDR2 FYNNEI. This CDR3 comprises 13 residues. The DNA for the CDR3 is TGTGCCAGCAGGGGGACAGGGGCATACGAGCAGTACGTC. The encoded protein is CASRGTGAYEQYV.

The V and J genes are TRBV6-5 and TRBJ2-4; the match to TRBD2 covers 7 bases. Germline V gene data show CDR1 as MNHEY and CDR2 as SVGAGI. The trim removed 3 bases at V and 4 bases at J, leaving 15 bases unmatched. This CDR3 is built from 18 residues. The CDR3 loop reads CASSYMGVGRLAKNIQYF. CDR3 nucleotide sequence: TGTGCCAGCAGTTATATGGGGGTAGGCCGACTAGCAAAAAACATTCAGTACTTC.

The gene calls are TRBV19 and TRBJ2-7; D assignment may be TRBD1 or TRBD2 (5 bases each). Trimming pared 2 bases from V and 2 bases from J, leaving 10 bases between. CDR1 and CDR2 (germline): LNHDA, SQIVND (reference sequence). This CDR3 is 14 amino acids long. As DNA, the CDR3 is TGTGCCAGTAGTATACGGGGACGCGCCTACGAGCAGTACTTC. Encoded protein: CASSIRGRAYEQYF.

This clonotype was observed once. V is TRBV3-1 and J is TRBJ2-7; TRBD1 might be the D (5 bases). Trimming cost V 4 bases and J 6 bases, with 19 bases left between them. This CDR3 is built from 15 residues. CDR1 LGHDT and CDR2 YNNKEL come from the germline V gene (reference sequence). CDR3 coding DNA: TGTGCCAGCAGCCCGACCTCCCAGGGTGGGGCCGAGCAGTACGTC. Translation gives CASSPTSQGGAEQYV.